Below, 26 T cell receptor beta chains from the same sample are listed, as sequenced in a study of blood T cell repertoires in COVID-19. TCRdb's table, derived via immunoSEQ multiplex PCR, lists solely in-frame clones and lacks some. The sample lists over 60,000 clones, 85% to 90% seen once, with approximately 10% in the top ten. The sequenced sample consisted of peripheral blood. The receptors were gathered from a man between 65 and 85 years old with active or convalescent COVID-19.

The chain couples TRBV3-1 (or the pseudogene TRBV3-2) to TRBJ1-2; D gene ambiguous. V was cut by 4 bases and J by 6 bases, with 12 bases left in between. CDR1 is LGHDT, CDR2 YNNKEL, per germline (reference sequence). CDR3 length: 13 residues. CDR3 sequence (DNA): TGTGCCAGCAGCCGCCGGACTGGAGATGGCTACACCTTC. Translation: CASSRRTGDGYTF.

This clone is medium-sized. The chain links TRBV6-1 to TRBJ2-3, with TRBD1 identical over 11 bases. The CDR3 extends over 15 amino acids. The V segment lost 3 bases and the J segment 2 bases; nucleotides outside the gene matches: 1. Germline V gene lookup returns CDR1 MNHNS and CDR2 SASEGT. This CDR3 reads CASSDGQGATDTQYF. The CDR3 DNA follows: TGTGCCAGCAGTGATGGACAGGGGGCCACAGATACGCAGTATTTT.

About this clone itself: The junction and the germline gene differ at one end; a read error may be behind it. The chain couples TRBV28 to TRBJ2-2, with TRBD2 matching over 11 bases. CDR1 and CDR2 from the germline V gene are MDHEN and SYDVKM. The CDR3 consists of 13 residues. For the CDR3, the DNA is TGCGCGGCGGGACTAGCGGCAACCGGGGAGCTGTTTTTT. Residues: CAAGLAATGELFF.

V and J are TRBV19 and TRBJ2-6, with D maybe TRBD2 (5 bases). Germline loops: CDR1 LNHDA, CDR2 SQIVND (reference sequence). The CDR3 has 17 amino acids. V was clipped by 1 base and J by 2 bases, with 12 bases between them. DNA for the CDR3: TGTGCCAGTAGTATAGGGGGAGATTTGGCTGGGGCCAACGTCCTGACTTTC. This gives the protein CASSIGGDLAGANVLTF.

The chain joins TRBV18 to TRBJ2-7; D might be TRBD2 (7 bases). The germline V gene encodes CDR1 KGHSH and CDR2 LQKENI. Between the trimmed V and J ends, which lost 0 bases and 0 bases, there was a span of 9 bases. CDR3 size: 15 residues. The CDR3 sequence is CASSPPGGASYEQYF. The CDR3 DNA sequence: TGTGCCAGCTCACCACCGGGGGGGGCCTCCTACGAGCAGTACTTC.

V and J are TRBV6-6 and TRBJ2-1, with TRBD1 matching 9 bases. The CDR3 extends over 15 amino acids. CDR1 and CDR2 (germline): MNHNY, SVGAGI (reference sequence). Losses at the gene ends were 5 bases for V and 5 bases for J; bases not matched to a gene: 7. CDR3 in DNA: TGTGCCAGCAGTCCCCGGACAGGGGCTAACAATGAGCAGTTCTTC. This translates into CASSPRTGANNEQFF.

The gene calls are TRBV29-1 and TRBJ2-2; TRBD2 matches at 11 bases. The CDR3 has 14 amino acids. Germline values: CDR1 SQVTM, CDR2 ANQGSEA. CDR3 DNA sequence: TGCGGATTTTCTAGCGGGAGGATCACCGGGGAGCTGTTTTTT. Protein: CGFSSGRITGELFF.

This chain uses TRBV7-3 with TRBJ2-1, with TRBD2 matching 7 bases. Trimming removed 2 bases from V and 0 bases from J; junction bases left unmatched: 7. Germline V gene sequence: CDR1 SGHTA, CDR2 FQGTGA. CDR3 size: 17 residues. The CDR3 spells CASSLSGRASSYNEQFF. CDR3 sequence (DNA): TGTGCCAGCAGCTTATCGGGGAGGGCAAGCTCCTACAATGAGCAGTTCTTC.

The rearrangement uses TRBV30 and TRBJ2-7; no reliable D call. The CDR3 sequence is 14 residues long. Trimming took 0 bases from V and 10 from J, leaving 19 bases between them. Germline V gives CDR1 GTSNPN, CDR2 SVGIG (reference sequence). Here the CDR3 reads CAWSVLGSSSFQYF. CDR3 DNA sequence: TGTGCCTGGAGTGTACTTGGTTCTAGTTCGTTCCAGTACTTC.

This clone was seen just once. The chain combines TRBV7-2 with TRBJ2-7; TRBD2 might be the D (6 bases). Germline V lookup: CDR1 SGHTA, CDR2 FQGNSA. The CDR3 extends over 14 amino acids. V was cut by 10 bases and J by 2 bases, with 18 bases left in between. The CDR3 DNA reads TGTGCCACCGCCATTAACGGGGAGGCCTACGAGCAGTACTTC. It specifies CATAINGEAYEQYF. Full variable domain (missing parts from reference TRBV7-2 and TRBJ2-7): GAGVSQSPSNKVTEKGKDVELRCDPISGHTALYWYRQSLGQGLEFLIYFQGNSAPDKSGLPSDRFSAERTGGSVSTLTIQRTQQEDSAVYLCATAINGEAYEQYFGPGTRLTVT.

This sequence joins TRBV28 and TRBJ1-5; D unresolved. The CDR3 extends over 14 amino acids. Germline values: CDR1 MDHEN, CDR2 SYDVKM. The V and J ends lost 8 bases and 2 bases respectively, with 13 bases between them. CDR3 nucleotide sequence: TGTGCCAGCTCCGGGGTAATCGGCAATCAGCCCCAGCATTTT. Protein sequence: CASSGVIGNQPQHF.

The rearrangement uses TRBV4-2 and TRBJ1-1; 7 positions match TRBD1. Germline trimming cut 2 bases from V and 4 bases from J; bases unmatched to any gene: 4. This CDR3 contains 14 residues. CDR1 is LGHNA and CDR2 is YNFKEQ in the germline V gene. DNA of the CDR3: TGTGCCAGCAGCCAATACAGGGGTGTCACTGAAGCTTTCTTT. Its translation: CASSQYRGVTEAFF.

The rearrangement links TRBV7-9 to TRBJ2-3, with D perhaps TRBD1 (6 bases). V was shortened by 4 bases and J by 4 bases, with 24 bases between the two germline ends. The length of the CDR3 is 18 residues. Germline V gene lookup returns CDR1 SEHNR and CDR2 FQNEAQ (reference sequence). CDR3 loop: CASSSQDSDHFRSDTQYF. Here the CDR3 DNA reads TGTGCCAGCAGCTCGCAGGACAGCGACCACTTTAGATCAGATACGCAGTATTTT.

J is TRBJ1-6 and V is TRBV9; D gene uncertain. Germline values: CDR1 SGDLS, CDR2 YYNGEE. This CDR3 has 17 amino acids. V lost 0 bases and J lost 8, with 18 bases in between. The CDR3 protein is CASSVGLGEPTDSPLHF. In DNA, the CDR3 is TGTGCCAGCAGCGTAGGGCTGGGCGAACCTACCGATTCACCCCTCCACTTT. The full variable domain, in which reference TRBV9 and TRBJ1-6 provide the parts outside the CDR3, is DSGVTQTPKHLITATGQRVTLRCSPRSGDLSVYWYQQSLDQGLQFLIQYYNGEERAKGNILERFSAQQFPDLHSELNLSSLELGDSALYFCASSVGLGEPTDSPLHFGNGTRLTVT.

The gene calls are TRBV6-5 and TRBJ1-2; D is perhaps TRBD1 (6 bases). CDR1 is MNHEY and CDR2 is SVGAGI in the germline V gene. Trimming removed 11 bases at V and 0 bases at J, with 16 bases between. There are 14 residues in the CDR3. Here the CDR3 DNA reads TGTGCCTGCACACAAAACAGGGCTAACTATGGCTACACCTTC. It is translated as CACTQNRANYGYTF.

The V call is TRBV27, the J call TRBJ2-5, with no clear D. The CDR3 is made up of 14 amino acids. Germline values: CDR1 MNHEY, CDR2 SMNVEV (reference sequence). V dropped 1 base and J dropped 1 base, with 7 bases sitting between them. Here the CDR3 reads CASSLYKSQETQYF. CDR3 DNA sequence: TGTGCCAGCAGTTTATACAAAAGCCAAGAGACCCAGTACTTC.

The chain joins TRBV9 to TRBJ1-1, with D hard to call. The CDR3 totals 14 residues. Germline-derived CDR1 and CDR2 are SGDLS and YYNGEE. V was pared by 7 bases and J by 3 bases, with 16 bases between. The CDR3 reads CASSIGRSDTEAFF. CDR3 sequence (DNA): TGTGCCAGCTCTATCGGGAGGTCGGACACTGAAGCTTTCTTT.

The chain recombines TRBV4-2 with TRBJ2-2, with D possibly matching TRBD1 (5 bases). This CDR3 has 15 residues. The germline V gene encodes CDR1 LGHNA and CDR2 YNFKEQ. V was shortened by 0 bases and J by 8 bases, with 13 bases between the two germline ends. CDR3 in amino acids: CASSQDQRRAGELFF. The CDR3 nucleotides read TGTGCCAGCAGCCAAGATCAACGCAGGGCAGGGGAGCTGTTTTTT.

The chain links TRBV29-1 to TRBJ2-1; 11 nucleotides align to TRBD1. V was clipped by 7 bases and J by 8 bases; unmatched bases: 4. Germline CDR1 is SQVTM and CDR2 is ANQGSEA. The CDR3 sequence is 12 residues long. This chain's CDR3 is CSGDRGGDEQFF. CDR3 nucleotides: TGCAGCGGGGACAGGGGGGGGGATGAGCAGTTCTTC.

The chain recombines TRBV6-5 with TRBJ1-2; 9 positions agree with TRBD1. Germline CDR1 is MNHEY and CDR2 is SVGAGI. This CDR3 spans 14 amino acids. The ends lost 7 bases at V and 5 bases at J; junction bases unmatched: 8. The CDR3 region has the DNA TGTGCCAGCACCACAGGGGGCTCCCTTTATGGCTACACCTTC. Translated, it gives CASTTGGSLYGYTF.

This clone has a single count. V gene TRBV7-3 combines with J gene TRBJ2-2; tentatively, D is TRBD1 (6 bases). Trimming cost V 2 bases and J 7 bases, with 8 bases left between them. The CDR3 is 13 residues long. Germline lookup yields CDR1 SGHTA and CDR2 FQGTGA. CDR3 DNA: TGTGCCAGCAGCTTACGACAGGACGGGGAGCTGTTTTTT. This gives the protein CASSLRQDGELFF.

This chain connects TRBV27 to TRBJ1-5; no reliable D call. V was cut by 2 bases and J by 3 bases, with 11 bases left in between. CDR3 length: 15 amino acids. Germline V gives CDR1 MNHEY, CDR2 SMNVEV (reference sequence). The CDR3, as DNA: TGTGCCAGCAGTTTAGGTCGCGCTTTCAATCAGCCCCAGCATTTT. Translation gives CASSLGRAFNQPQHF.

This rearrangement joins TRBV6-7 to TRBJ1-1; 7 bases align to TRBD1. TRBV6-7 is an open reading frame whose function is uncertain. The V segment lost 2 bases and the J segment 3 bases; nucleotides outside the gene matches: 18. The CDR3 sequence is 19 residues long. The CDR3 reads CASSYRGVRGQRPHTEAFF. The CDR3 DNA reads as TGTGCCAGCAGTTACAGGGGGGTAAGGGGACAGAGGCCACACACTGAAGCTTTCTTT.

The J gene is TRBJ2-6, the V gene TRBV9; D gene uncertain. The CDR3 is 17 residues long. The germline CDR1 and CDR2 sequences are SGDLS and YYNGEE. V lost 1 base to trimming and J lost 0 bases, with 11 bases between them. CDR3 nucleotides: TGTGCCAGCAGCGTATTGCGTTTCCCCTCTGGGGCCAACGTCCTGACTTTC. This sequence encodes CASSVLRFPSGANVLTF.

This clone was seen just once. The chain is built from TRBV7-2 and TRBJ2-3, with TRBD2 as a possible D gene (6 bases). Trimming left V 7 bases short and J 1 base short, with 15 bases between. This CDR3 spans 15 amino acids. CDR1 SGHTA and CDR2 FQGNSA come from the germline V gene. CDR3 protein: CASTLGGTRTDTQYF. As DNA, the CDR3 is TGTGCCAGCACCCTTGGCGGGACGCGCACAGATACGCAGTATTTT. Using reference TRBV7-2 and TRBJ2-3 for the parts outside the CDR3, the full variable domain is GAGVSQSPSNKVTEKGKDVELRCDPISGHTALYWYRQSLGQGLEFLIYFQGNSAPDKSGLPSDRFSAERTGGSVSTLTIQRTQQEDSAVYLCASTLGGTRTDTQYFGPGTRLTVL.

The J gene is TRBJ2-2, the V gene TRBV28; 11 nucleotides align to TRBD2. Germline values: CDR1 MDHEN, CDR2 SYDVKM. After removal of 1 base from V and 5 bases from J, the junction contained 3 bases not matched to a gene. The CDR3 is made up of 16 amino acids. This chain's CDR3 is CASSLSASGRTGELFF. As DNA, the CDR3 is TGTGCCAGCAGTTTATCGGCTAGCGGGAGGACCGGGGAGCTGTTTTTT.